One T cell receptor beta chain is described in this entry. The sample comes from a study of blood T cell repertoires in COVID-19. Participants were aged 18 to 89 years, lived in under 30 US areas, and enrolled virtually. Sequenced by immunoSEQ multiplex PCR; TCRdb stores in-frame clones only, minus some. Of roughly 200,000 clones listed, 90% are singletons. Trimming took off 1 base at V and 8 bases at J, with 12 bases between the two ends. Per the germline V gene, CDR1 is SGHNT and CDR2 is YENEEA. The CDR3 runs to 14 residues. The rearrangement links TRBV11-3 to TRBJ2-4; D is possibly TRBD2 (6 bases). Sample: PBMCs or T cells enriched from blood (not recorded which). The sequence was collected from a young man who had recovered from COVID-19. This chain's CDR3 is CASSLGGGKDIQYF. CDR3 nucleotide sequence: TGTGCCAGCAGCTTAGGTGGGGGGAAGGACATTCAGTACTTC.